These 11 T cell receptor beta chains originate from one sample sequenced in a study of CD8+CD57+ T cells in acquired aplastic anemia. Patients sequenced had flow cytometry evidence of CD8+CD57+ cell expansion. Genomic DNA provided the template from which TCR beta VDJ and CDR3 profiles were obtained. TCRdb re-called the reads through MiXCR, storing one row per CDR3 protein. Of 160,000 or so distinct CDR3 sequences listed, 40% to 50% were seen once; the top ten hold about 1.2%. Input material: sorted CD4+, CD8+, or CD8+CD57+ T cells (not recorded which) from PBMCs. The receptors come from a human donor with aplastic anemia.

This rearrangement joins TRBV11-1 to TRBJ1-2, with 7 bases aligning to TRBD1. Trimming removed 5 bases from V and 8 bases from J; junction bases left unmatched: 20. Germline lookup yields CDR1 SGHAT and CDR2 FQDESV (reference sequence). The CDR3 length is 17 residues. The CDR3 here is CASSLTVVLGTASGYTF. In DNA form, the CDR3 reads TGTGCCAGCAGCCTCACCGTAGTTCTTGGGACAGCGAGCGGCTACACCTTC.

V gene TRBV5-6 combines with J gene TRBJ2-3; D call uncertain. The CDR3 contains 13 residues. The V end lost 2 bases, the J end lost 3 bases, and 7 bases lay between the germline ends. Germline values: CDR1 SGHDT, CDR2 YYEEEE. The CDR3 here is CASSLRPTDTQYF. DNA for the CDR3: TGTGCCAGCAGCTTAAGACCAACAGATACGCAGTATTTT.

The chain links TRBV29-1 to TRBJ2-7; TRBD1 matches at 12 bases. CDR1 is SQVTM and CDR2 is ANQGSEA in the germline V gene. The CDR3 length is 14 residues. The V and J ends lost 4 bases and 4 bases, in that order; junction bases with no gene match: 5. CDR3 DNA sequence: TGCAGCGTTGTGGGGGACAGGGGGCATTACGAGCAGTACTTC. This gives the protein CSVVGDRGHYEQYF.

There are many counts of this clonotype. The V gene is TRBV19, the J gene TRBJ2-5; D may be TRBD2 (6 bases). CDR1 is LNHDA, CDR2 SQIVND, per germline (reference sequence). The germline V and J ends were trimmed by 3 bases and 5 bases, with 22 bases remaining between them. The CDR3 is made up of 17 amino acids. CDR3 residues: CASSIIPGAQSGETQYF. CDR3 DNA sequence: TGTGCCAGTAGTATCATCCCGGGCGCCCAAAGCGGGGAGACCCAGTACTTC.

There are many counts of this clonotype. The chain has TRBV14 and TRBJ2-2; 8 bases are a match to TRBD2. The V gene's germline CDR1 is SGHDN and CDR2 FVKESK. Trimming at V came to 6 bases and at J to 4 bases, leaving 7 bases not matched to a gene. CDR3 length: 15 residues. In DNA form, the CDR3 reads TGTGCCAGCAGTGTGGCGGGGGGAACCACCGGGGAGCTGTTTTTT. Protein sequence: CASSVAGGTTGELFF.

This clonotype turned up a few times. The V and J genes are TRBV15 and TRBJ1-5; no firm D call. The germline V gene encodes CDR1 LNHNV and CDR2 YYDKDF (reference sequence). With 0 bases removed from V and 3 bases from J, the gap between germline ends came to 15 bases. This CDR3 is built from 17 residues. CDR3 sequence (DNA): TGTGCCACCAGCAGAGATATCGGGTGGGATGACAATCAGCCCCAGCATTTT. Amino acid sequence: CATSRDIGWDDNQPQHF.

The chain carries TRBV2 and TRBJ2-7, with D uncertain. Germline lookup yields CDR1 SNHLY and CDR2 FYNNEI. Trimming pared 8 bases from V and 2 bases from J, leaving 4 bases between. The CDR3 runs to 10 residues. CDR3: CASGTYEQYF. CDR3 coding DNA: TGTGCCAGCGGCACCTACGAGCAGTACTTC.

This clonotype was detected ten times or more. The chain couples TRBV2 to TRBJ2-7; D uncertain. V was shortened by 5 bases and J by 1 base, with 12 bases between the two germline ends. This CDR3 region has 14 residues. Germline V gives CDR1 SNHLY, CDR2 FYNNEI. CDR3 region: CASSPDTNSYEQYF. The CDR3 DNA follows: TGTGCCAGCAGTCCTGACACAAATTCCTACGAGCAGTACTTC.

This chain uses TRBV2 with TRBJ1-3; the D is unclear. Looked up from germline, CDR1 is SNHLY and CDR2 is FYNNEI. This CDR3 has 13 residues. V gave up 4 bases and J gave up 0 bases, with 4 bases separating them. The CDR3 DNA reads as TGTGCCAGCAGTGCAGGCTCTGGAAACACCATATATTTT. Its translation: CASSAGSGNTIYF.

This clonotype was detected only a few times. The rearrangement joins TRBV10-3 to TRBJ1-1, with D possibly being TRBD1 (6 bases). Per the germline V gene, CDR1 is ENHRY and CDR2 is SYGVKD. The CDR3 is made up of 11 amino acids. Trimming left V 8 bases short and J 6 bases short, with 10 bases between. The CDR3 here is CAIGGASEAFF. DNA for the CDR3: TGTGCCATCGGGGGGGCGTCTGAAGCTTTCTTT.

The genes are TRBV15 and TRBJ1-4; no definite D call. The V and J ends lost 3 bases and 8 bases respectively, with 19 bases between them. Germline V gives CDR1 LNHNV, CDR2 YYDKDF (reference sequence). The length of the CDR3 is 16 residues. The CDR3 DNA reads TGTGCCACCAGCAGCATAGAGGACTTCCCGCTAGAAAAACTGTTTTTT. Protein: CATSSIEDFPLEKLFF.